Shown below are 29 T cell receptor beta chains from a single sample sequenced in a study of graft-versus-host responses after intestinal transplantation. From the graft tissue, intraepithelial and lamina propria lymphocytes were released through processing. The protocol was immunoSEQ multiplex PCR, while the TCRdb copy is restricted to in-frame clones and leaves out a portion. The top ten hold 3% to 4% of the sample, which has 14,000 or so clones, roughly 82% seen once. The sequencing here drew on ileum tissue, taken roughly 26 days after intestinal transplant. The receptors derive from a human patient who received an intestinal transplant, so some T cells may come from the graft donor.

V usage is TRBV6-1 and J usage is TRBJ2-3; 11 nucleotides line up with TRBD2. The CDR3 spans 16 residues. Germline-derived CDR1 and CDR2 are MNHNS and SASEGT. V shed 3 bases, J shed 1 base, and the junction held 3 bases outside the gene matches. In DNA form, the CDR3 reads TGTGCCAGCAGTGAGCTGACTAGCGGGGGCACAGATACGCAGTATTTT. Amino acids: CASSELTSGGTDTQYF.

V usage is TRBV28 and J usage is TRBJ2-7; TRBD1 matches 9 bases. The CDR3 runs to 18 residues. Germline V gene lookup returns CDR1 MDHEN and CDR2 SYDVKM. V was pared by 2 bases and J by 3 bases, with 14 bases of the junction left unmatched. CDR3 loop: CASSLEQGKTGGHYEQYV. The CDR3 DNA reads as TGTGCCAGCAGTTTAGAACAGGGGAAGACAGGGGGGCACTACGAGCAGTACGTC.

This chain links TRBV13 with TRBJ2-1, with no clear D. V was shortened by 3 bases and J by 7 bases, with 7 bases between the two germline ends. Looked up from germline, CDR1 is PRHDT and CDR2 is FYEKMQ (reference sequence). The CDR3 extends over 12 amino acids. In DNA, the CDR3 is TGTGCCAGCAGCTTCTTGGCTAATGAGCAGTTCTTC. Its protein is CASSFLANEQFF.

The chain couples TRBV7-3 to TRBJ2-5, with 9 bases identical to TRBD1. Germline V gene data show CDR1 as SGHTA and CDR2 as FQGTGA. The CDR3 sequence is 15 residues long. The V segment lost 4 bases and the J segment 4 bases; nucleotides outside the gene matches: 7. In DNA form, the CDR3 reads TGTGCCAGCAGCTGGGGACAGGGCCCGGCAGAGACCCAGTACTTC. Its translation is CASSWGQGPAETQYF. Filled out from reference TRBV7-3 and TRBJ2-5, the complete variable domain reads GAGVSQTPSNKVTEKGKYVELRCDPISGHTALYWYRQSLGQGPEFLIYFQGTGAADDSGLPNDRFFAVRPEGSVSTLKIQRTERGDSAVYLCASSWGQGPAETQYFGPGTRLLVL.

The rearrangement links TRBV6-5 to TRBJ1-2; 7 nucleotides agree with TRBD1. The CDR3 has 12 amino acids. Trimming at V came to 4 bases and at J to 8 bases, leaving 4 bases not matched to a gene. Germline loops: CDR1 MNHEY, CDR2 SVGAGI. CDR3 sequence: CASSSPGGGYTF. The CDR3 region has the DNA TGTGCCAGCAGTTCCCCAGGGGGAGGCTACACCTTC.

The CDR3: CATSRGMMGQGLDGYTF. CDR3 in DNA: TGTGCCACCAGCAGAGGGATGATGGGACAGGGGCTGGATGGCTACACCTTC. The V and J genes are TRBV15 and TRBJ1-2; 10 bases are shared with TRBD1. The germline gives CDR1 LNHNV, CDR2 YYDKDF (reference sequence). Losses at the gene ends were 1 base for V and 6 bases for J; bases not matched to a gene: 11. The CDR3 is made up of 17 amino acids.

This sequence joins TRBV4-1 and TRBJ2-3, with D possibly TRBD2 on 6 matching bases. Germline V lookup: CDR1 MGHRA, CDR2 YSYEKL. V was cut by 2 bases and J by 3 bases, with 15 bases left in between. This CDR3 comprises 16 residues. In DNA, the CDR3 is TGCGCCAGCAGCCAATTTTCATTAGCGGAGACAGATACGCAGTATTTT. It translates to CASSQFSLAETDTQYF.

This clone was observed a few times. The chain employs TRBV7-9 and TRBJ1-2; TRBD1 matches at 7 bases. This CDR3 has 12 residues. CDR1 SEHNR and CDR2 FQNEAQ come from the germline V gene (reference sequence). V lost 3 bases to trimming and J lost 5 bases; unmatched junction nucleotides: 0. For the CDR3, the DNA is TGTGCCAGCAGCTTGGGACAGTATGGCTACACCTTC. Translation gives CASSLGQYGYTF.

The chain uses TRBV6-1 and TRBJ2-5; no definite D call. V was cut by 1 base and J by 1 base, with 7 bases left in between. Germline lookup yields CDR1 MNHNS and CDR2 SASEGT. This CDR3 comprises 14 residues. CDR3 in DNA: TGTGCCAGCAGTGAAGTACTGTTCCAAGAGACCCAGTACTTC. Residues: CASSEVLFQETQYF.

The V and J genes are TRBV4-3 and TRBJ2-3, with 9 positions matching TRBD2. The germline gives CDR1 LGHNA, CDR2 YSLEER. The junction had 8 bases not matched to a gene; V was cut back by 0 bases and J by 4 bases. This CDR3 has 17 residues. The CDR3 loop reads CASSQDPPRGGADTQYF. The DNA for the CDR3 is TGCGCCAGCAGCCAAGACCCTCCGCGGGGGGGCGCAGATACGCAGTATTTT.

This clone was seen a single time. This chain uses TRBV18 with TRBJ1-6, with 7 bases aligning to TRBD1. J lost 10 bases, V lost 2 bases, and 8 bases had no gene match. Germline V lookup: CDR1 KGHSH, CDR2 LQKENI. This CDR3 region has 15 residues. CDR3 nucleotide sequence: TGTGCCAGCTCACCAGGACAGGCGCGGCGCTCACCCCTCCACTTT. It specifies CASSPGQARRSPLHF. Based on the CDR3 plus reference TRBV18 and TRBJ1-6, the full variable domain is NAGVMQNPRHLVRRRGQEARLRCSPMKGHSHVYWYRQLPEEGLKFMVYLQKENIIDESGMPKERFSAEFPKEGPSILRIQQVVRGDSAAYFCASSPGQARRSPLHFGNGTRLTVT.

This clone was counted between two and nine times. The V gene is TRBV19, the J gene TRBJ1-2; 10 bases agree with TRBD1. CDR1 and CDR2 from the germline V gene are LNHDA and SQIVND (reference sequence). After removal of 6 bases from V and 9 bases from J, the junction contained 10 bases not matched to a gene. This CDR3 contains 14 residues. Here the CDR3 reads CASSYTGQGISYTF. CDR3 in DNA: TGTGCCAGTAGCTACACGGGACAGGGGATTAGCTACACCTTC.

The chain has TRBV15 and TRBJ2-5; 7 nucleotides match TRBD2. The CDR3 has 14 amino acids. The junction had 5 bases not matched to a gene; V was cut back by 6 bases and J by 1 base. In germline, CDR1 is LNHNV, CDR2 YYDKDF (reference sequence). The CDR3 bases are TGTGCCACCAGGGCTAGCGGAGCCCAAGAGACCCAGTACTTC. It encodes CATRASGAQETQYF.

This clone was detected only a few times. This chain connects TRBV7-9 to TRBJ1-6; D is perhaps TRBD1 (6 bases). The CDR3 is 17 amino acids. In germline, CDR1 is SEHNR, CDR2 FQNEAQ (reference sequence). V was shortened by 5 bases and J by 10 bases, with 24 bases between the two germline ends. CDR3 sequence: CASSPRGPFSQGSPLHF. The CDR3 region has the DNA TGTGCCAGCAGCCCTCGGGGCCCCTTCTCCCAGGGGTCACCCCTCCACTTT.

The gene calls are TRBV28 and TRBJ2-7; no clear D gene. CDR1 and CDR2 from the germline V gene are MDHEN and SYDVKM. V lost 2 bases to trimming and J lost 3 bases, with 5 bases between them. The CDR3 length is 12 residues. DNA for the CDR3: TGTGCCAGCAGTTTAGGGGACTACGAGCAGTACGTC. This encodes CASSLGDYEQYV.

The chain combines TRBV27 with TRBJ2-3; 10 bases match TRBD1. Trimming removed 3 bases from V and 1 base from J; junction bases left unmatched: 1. CDR1 is MNHEY, CDR2 SMNVEV, per germline (reference sequence). The CDR3 length is 15 residues. The chain's CDR3 is CASSFGTGGTDTQYF. In DNA, the CDR3 is TGTGCCAGCAGTTTCGGGACAGGGGGCACAGATACGCAGTATTTT.

The chain couples TRBV5-5 to TRBJ2-2; D gene unclear. Germline assignment: CDR1 SGHKS and CDR2 YYEKEE (reference sequence). The CDR3 has 15 amino acids. With 0 bases removed from V and 0 bases from J, the gap between germline ends came to 6 bases. The CDR3 region has the DNA TGTGCCAGCAGCTTGGTCAGCGCGAACACCGGGGAGCTGTTTTTT. This codes for CASSLVSANTGELFF.

V is TRBV6-5 and J is TRBJ2-7; tentatively, D is TRBD1 (6 bases). CDR3 length: 15 residues. V was shortened by 6 bases and J by 2 bases, with 17 bases between the two germline ends. Germline V CDR1 and CDR2: MNHEY, SVGAGI. CDR3 DNA sequence: TGTGCCAGCAGCCAAGGGGTATCAGGGGCCTACGAGCAGTACGTC. This gives the protein CASSQGVSGAYEQYV.

This chain links TRBV10-3 with TRBJ2-5; TRBD1 matches 10 bases. V gave up 7 bases and J gave up 7 bases; unmatched junction bases: 9. The CDR3 length is 14 residues. Germline V gives CDR1 ENHRY, CDR2 SYGVKD. The CDR3, as DNA: TGTGCCATCACTGACAGGGGGCCCGAGGGGACCCAGTACTTC. Translating gives CAITDRGPEGTQYF.

The rearrangement uses TRBV18 and TRBJ2-7; D may be TRBD1 (6 bases). V shed 4 bases and J shed 6 bases, with 16 bases lying between them. Looked up from germline, CDR1 is KGHSH and CDR2 is LQKENI. The CDR3 is 14 residues long. This CDR3 is CASSLYRDKGEQYV. The CDR3 DNA reads TGTGCCAGCTCACTTTACCGGGACAAGGGCGAGCAGTACGTC.

The rearrangement links TRBV6-1 to TRBJ2-3; 13 nucleotides align to TRBD2. The CDR3 sequence is 17 residues long. The junction had 5 bases not matched to a gene; V was cut back by 1 base and J by 4 bases. Germline V gene sequence: CDR1 MNHNS, CDR2 SASEGT. The DNA for the CDR3 is TGTGCCAGCAGTGAAGTGAGGACTAGCGGGGGACCAGATACGCAGTATTTT. It codes for CASSEVRTSGGPDTQYF.

The V call is TRBV9, the J call TRBJ1-2, with D perhaps matching TRBD1 (6 bases). The CDR3 sequence is 15 residues long. Germline lookup yields CDR1 SGDLS and CDR2 YYNGEE. Trimming took off 0 bases at V and 8 bases at J, with 17 bases between the two ends. The CDR3 sequence: CASSVGTEEVEGYTF. CDR3 DNA sequence: TGTGCCAGCAGCGTAGGGACAGAGGAGGTCGAGGGCTACACCTTC. The entire variable domain, with the rest obtained from reference TRBV9 and TRBJ1-2, is as follows: DSGVTQTPKHLITATGQRVTLRCSPRSGDLSVYWYQQSLDQGLQFLIQYYNGEERAKGNILERFSAQQFPDLHSELNLSSLELGDSALYFCASSVGTEEVEGYTFGSGTRLTVV.

The chain has TRBV19 and TRBJ2-7, with D possibly TRBD1 on 6 matching bases. The V and J ends lost 4 bases and 2 bases respectively, with 12 bases between them. Germline loops: CDR1 LNHDA, CDR2 SQIVND (reference sequence). CDR3 length: 14 residues. CDR3 bases: TGTGCCAGTAGTACCCGGGACAAAACCTACGAGCAGTACGTC. Its translation: CASSTRDKTYEQYV.

The CDR3 DNA reads TGTGCCAGCAGCTTAGATGGTTTAGCGGGGAACACCGGGGAGCTGTTTTTT. Encoded protein: CASSLDGLAGNTGELFF. The chain couples TRBV7-6 to TRBJ2-2, with 7 positions matching TRBD2. Germline CDR1 is SGHVS and CDR2 is FNYEAQ. The CDR3 sequence is 17 residues long. V shed 1 base and J 1 base; nucleotides not matched to a gene: 6.

The genes are TRBV7-2 and TRBJ1-2; D is perhaps TRBD1 (5 bases). From germline, CDR1 is SGHTA and CDR2 FQGNSA. V dropped 1 base and J dropped 4 bases, with 10 bases sitting between them. The CDR3 has 14 residues. The DNA of the CDR3 is TGTGCCAGCAGCTTAGATGGGGCTTCCTATGGCTACACCTTC. Translated, it gives CASSLDGASYGYTF.

This chain links TRBV10-3 with TRBJ1-3, with D perhaps matching TRBD1 (6 bases). The CDR3 sequence is 15 residues long. Trimming pared 1 base from V and 0 bases from J, leaving 7 bases between. Germline CDR1 is ENHRY and CDR2 is SYGVKD. The CDR3, as DNA: TGTGCCATCAGTGAGTTACAGGGCTCTGGAAACACCATATATTTT. Its translation: CAISELQGSGNTIYF.

The chain couples TRBV28 to TRBJ1-1; unclear D gene. V dropped 7 bases and J dropped 3 bases, with 6 bases sitting between them. Germline V gene data show CDR1 as MDHEN and CDR2 as SYDVKM. The CDR3 contains 11 residues. The CDR3 region has the DNA TGTGCCAGCAACGGAGACACTGAAGCTTTCTTT. This encodes CASNGDTEAFF.

This clone has just one count. The V gene is TRBV6-5, the J gene TRBJ1-2; D might be TRBD1 (5 bases). The V gene's germline CDR1 is MNHEY and CDR2 SVGAGI. The CDR3 is 14 amino acids. V lost 5 bases to trimming and J lost 4 bases, with 14 bases between them. The CDR3 spells CASSGPGGVYGYTF. CDR3 sequence (DNA): TGTGCCAGCAGTGGCCCCGGGGGAGTCTATGGCTACACCTTC.

In this sample, this clone turned up a few times. This sequence joins TRBV10-3 and TRBJ1-2, with 8 bases aligning to TRBD1. Looked up from germline, CDR1 is ENHRY and CDR2 is SYGVKD. V was pared by 4 bases and J by 6 bases, with 1 base of the junction left unmatched. The CDR3 length is 12 residues. CDR3 residues: CAISATGDGYTF. CDR3 bases: TGTGCCATCAGTGCGACAGGGGATGGCTACACCTTC.